These 8 T cell receptor beta chains originate from one sample sequenced in a study of T cell repertoires in cytomegalovirus infection. Each CDR3 protein gets one entry after TCRdb re-called the reads with MiXCR. The sample lists around 740,000 distinct CDR3 sequences; approximately 34% were seen once. Input material: PBMCs. Receptors were obtained from a human donor in good health (CMV status not recorded). Some clones in this sample may be carry-over from other donors' samples.

V gene TRBV6-5 combines with J gene TRBJ2-2; 13 bases line up with TRBD2. The CDR3 loop spans 17 amino acids. With 9 bases clipped from V and 5 bases from J, the junction kept 12 bases outside the gene matches. In germline, CDR1 is MNHEY, CDR2 SVGAGI. CDR3 in DNA: TGTGCCAGAAGGGAAGGCCAGGGACTAGCGGGGACCGGGGAGCTGTTTTTT. Translated, it gives CARREGQGLAGTGELFF.

This clonotype was found a few times. V is TRBV18 and J is TRBJ2-3; tentative D call: TRBD2 (6 bases). The CDR3 runs 14 residues. Germline V lookup: CDR1 KGHSH, CDR2 LQKENI. V was shortened by 3 bases and J by 3 bases, with 10 bases between the two germline ends. As DNA, the CDR3 is TGTGCCAGCTCACCCTCCGCGGGGACAGATACGCAGTATTTT. Translated: CASSPSAGTDTQYF. Based on the CDR3 plus reference TRBV18 and TRBJ2-3, the full variable domain is NAGVMQNPRHLVRRRGQEARLRCSPMKGHSHVYWYRQLPEEGLKFMVYLQKENIIDESGMPKERFSAEFPKEGPSILRIQQVVRGDSAAYFCASSPSAGTDTQYFGPGTRLTVL.

The genes are TRBV7-8 and TRBJ1-5, with D perhaps matching TRBD1 (5 bases). Germline loops: CDR1 SGHVS, CDR2 FQNEAQ. With 4 bases removed from V and 3 bases from J, the gap between germline ends came to 13 bases. The CDR3 contains 15 residues. In DNA form, the CDR3 reads TGTGCCAGCAGCTCGCACGGGGGGTTCAATCAGCCCCAGCATTTT. It codes for CASSSHGGFNQPQHF.

This rearrangement joins TRBV28 to TRBJ2-3, with 7 bases matching TRBD1. CDR3 length equals 16 residues. The V and J ends lost 0 bases and 4 bases, in that order; junction bases with no gene match: 7. The germline CDR1 and CDR2 sequences are MDHEN and SYDVKM. The CDR3 DNA sequence: TGTGCCAGCAGTTTATGGGTACAGGGGCGTGCAGATACGCAGTATTTT. It codes for CASSLWVQGRADTQYF.

The chain is built from TRBV27 and TRBJ1-1; maybe TRBD1 (5 bases). The CDR3 is 14 amino acids. V was clipped by 2 bases and J by 1 base, with 8 bases between them. Germline V gives CDR1 MNHEY, CDR2 SMNVEV (reference sequence). In nucleotides, the CDR3 is TGTGCCAGCAGTTTAAAGGGGCGGAACACTGAAGCTTTCTTT. This sequence encodes CASSLKGRNTEAFF.

There are many counts of this clonotype. This chain's CDR3 is CASSFGTGMGQPQHF. DNA for the CDR3: TGTGCCAGCAGCTTTGGGACAGGGATGGGTCAGCCCCAGCATTTT. V gene TRBV7-6 combines with J gene TRBJ1-5; 9 bases fit TRBD1. The CDR3 spans 15 residues. The V gene's germline CDR1 is SGHVS and CDR2 FNYEAQ. Unmatched junction bases numbered 6, after V lost 3 bases and J lost 6 bases.

This clonotype was picked up a small number of times. This rearrangement joins TRBV6-1 to TRBJ1-6; 8 bases are shared with TRBD1. V shed 6 bases and J 10 bases; nucleotides not matched to a gene: 8. The CDR3 spans 14 residues. CDR1 is MNHNS and CDR2 is SASEGT in the germline V gene. Here the CDR3 reads CASRQDRVGSPLHF. The CDR3 DNA reads as TGTGCCAGCAGGCAGGACAGGGTGGGGTCACCCCTCCACTTT.

In its sample, this clonotype was seen a few times. This chain uses TRBV7-9 with TRBJ2-3; no clear D. V was clipped by 5 bases and J by 0 bases, with 15 bases between them. In germline, CDR1 is SEHNR, CDR2 FQNEAQ (reference sequence). This CDR3 has 16 residues. CDR3 nucleotide sequence: TGTGCCAGCAGCCAGACCTCCCTACTTAGCACAGATACGCAGTATTTT. Translation: CASSQTSLLSTDTQYF.